This TCR beta chain originates from a study of human versus mouse CDR3 diversity and MHC coevolution. Study-wide results and limits: By iCHAO1, human TCR beta clonotypes numbered about 1.5 million, the most.

Trimming cost V 4 bases and J 4 bases, with 11 bases left between them. The CDR3 consists of 14 residues. CDR1 SGHNT and CDR2 YYREEE come from the germline V gene (reference sequence). This clone came up once. Its target is unknown. Sequencing was performed with immunoSEQ multiplex PCR; in TCRdb, only in-frame clones are kept and a portion is missing. This sample has about 80,000 clones, with 90% to 95% found just once. The chain couples TRBV5-4 to TRBJ2-2, with D unclear. What was sequenced was naive CD4+ T cells from blood. The sample's subset: CD45RO-negative CD62L-positive naive CD4 T cells. The clonotype comes from a person aged 25 to 75 in good health. CDR3 in DNA: TGTGCCAGCAGCAGACATTTGGGCACCGGGGAGCTGTTTTTT. It specifies CASSRHLGTGELFF.